The subject of this entry is one TCR beta chain. The antigen is not known. With 0 bases clipped from V and 0 bases from J, the junction kept 10 bases outside the gene matches. Looked up from germline, CDR1 is MNHNS and CDR2 is SASEGT. This CDR3 has 18 amino acids. PCR was performed using 60 Vbeta and 13 Jbeta primers. The repertoire was sequenced with immunoSEQ multiplex PCR; TCRdb's copy has only in-frame clones and lacks some. The repertoire includes more than 200,000 clones, roughly 79% of them detected once, and roughly 1.9% sits in the top ten. These data originate in a study of cytomegalovirus exposure and HLA in healthy donors. Study-wide results and limits: In vitro experiments confirmed that a few CMV-associated chains were specific for CMV antigens. In a later analysis, common viral pathogens appeared linked to several of the most significant clusters. V segments that were indistinguishable, TRBV6-2 and TRBV6-3 among them, were omitted from analysis.

This clonotype was obtained from a man younger than 35 in good health and CMV-seronegative. The material sequenced was PBMCs. The chain combines TRBV6-1 with TRBJ1-2; 7 bases are shared with TRBD1. The CDR3 here is CASSEAVNRGATNYGYTF. As DNA, the CDR3 is TGTGCCAGCAGTGAAGCCGTTAACAGGGGAGCAACTAACTATGGCTACACCTTC.